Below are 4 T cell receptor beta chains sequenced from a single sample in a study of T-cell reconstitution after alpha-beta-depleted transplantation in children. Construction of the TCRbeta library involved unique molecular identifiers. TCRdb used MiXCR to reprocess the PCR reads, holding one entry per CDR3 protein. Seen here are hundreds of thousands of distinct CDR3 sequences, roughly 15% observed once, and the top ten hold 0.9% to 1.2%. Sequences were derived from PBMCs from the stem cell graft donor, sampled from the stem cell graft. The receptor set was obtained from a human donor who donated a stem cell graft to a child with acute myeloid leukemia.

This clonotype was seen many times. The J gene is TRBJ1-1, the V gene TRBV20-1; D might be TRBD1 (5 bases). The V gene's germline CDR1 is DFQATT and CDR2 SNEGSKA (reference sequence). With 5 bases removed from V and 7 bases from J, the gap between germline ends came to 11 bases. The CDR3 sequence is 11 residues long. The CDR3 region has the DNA TGCAGTGCTCGATGGGGCGTTGAAGCTTTCTTT. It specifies CSARWGVEAFF.

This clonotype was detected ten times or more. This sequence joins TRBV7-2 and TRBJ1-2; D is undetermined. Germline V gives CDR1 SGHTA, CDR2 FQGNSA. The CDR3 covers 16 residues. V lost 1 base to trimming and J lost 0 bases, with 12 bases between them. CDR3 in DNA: TGTGCCAGCAGCTTAGATCGCGCAATCTCTAACTATGGCTACACCTTC. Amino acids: CASSLDRAISNYGYTF.

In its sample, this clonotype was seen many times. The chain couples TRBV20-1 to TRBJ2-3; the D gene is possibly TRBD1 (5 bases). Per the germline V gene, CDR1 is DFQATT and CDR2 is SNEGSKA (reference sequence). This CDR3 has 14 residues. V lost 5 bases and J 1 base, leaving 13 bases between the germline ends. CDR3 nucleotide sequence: TGCAGTGCTGAGGACACCAGGGGCACAGATACGCAGTATTTT. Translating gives CSAEDTRGTDTQYF.

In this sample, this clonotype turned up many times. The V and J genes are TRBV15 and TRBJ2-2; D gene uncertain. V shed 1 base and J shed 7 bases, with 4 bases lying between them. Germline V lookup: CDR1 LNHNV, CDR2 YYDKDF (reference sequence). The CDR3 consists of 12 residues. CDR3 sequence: CATSRVSGELFF. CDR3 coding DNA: TGTGCCACCAGCAGAGTTAGCGGGGAGCTGTTTTTT.